This T cell receptor beta chain was sequenced during a study of T cells expressing NK-cell markers (dated by TCRdb to 2018 to 2021). As for the study more broadly: Three sorted T-cell subsets (CD3+CD56+NKG2C+, CD3+CD56+NKG2C- and CD3+CD56-NKG2C+) from about 8 donors had their TCR beta-chain repertoires profiled. Among the eight sequenced donors, only one was HCMV-seronegative, while the other seven were HCMV-seropositive. All eight donors whose samples were sequenced were randomly selected healthy volunteers, three of them men and five women. Libraries were sequenced as 2 x 150 bp reads on Illumina HiSeq 2000/2500, MiSeq or NextSeq.

For sequencing, an Illumina HiSeq 2000 was employed. TCR beta cDNA libraries were prepared using 5'RACE template switching, which introduced a universal primer site and unique molecular identifiers. Synthesis of cDNA was primed from the TCR beta constant segment and was followed by two consecutive PCR amplification steps. Turning to the authors' computational methods: MIGEC was used to demultiplex reads and group the reads by UMI, and MiTCR was used to assemble and quantify clonotypes. Only TCR cDNA sequences supported by at least two reads were kept to exclude erroneous sequences. Downstream repertoire analysis used the tcR package, and clonotypes were matched across fractions by CDR3 nucleotide sequence plus V segment. VDJmatch was used to annotate antigen specificity against VDJdb, with one amino acid substitution in CDR3 allowed. Following reprocessing of the reads by TCRdb, the data hold one row per CDR3 protein sequence and no DNA is available. The V and J calls come from TCRdb's annotation, not from the publication. The sample table includes 200,000 to 300,000 distinct CDR3 sequences. The top ten clones comprise around 0.4% of the sample.

What the authors observed across the whole study: Those dominant clonotypes were again the most abundant among CD3+CD56-NKG2C+ cells in a handful of donors, at about 25-60.1%. For about 6 donors, the dominant CD3+CD56+NKG2C+ clonotypes were among the top 10 CD8+ clonotypes and accounted for about 1.0-7.5% of CD8+ T cells. It remained unclear whether the expanded NKG2C-expressing T cell clones were specific for HCMV antigens.

Note on this clonotype: Its antigen is not yet known.

HCMV serostatus was determined by detecting HCMV-specific IgG in serum with a commercial ELISA kit. Ficoll density gradient centrifugation was used to isolate peripheral blood mononuclear cells from blood. The CDR3, cysteine through phenylalanine, is 15 amino acids long. DNA is not on record. The germline V gene (reference sequence) supplies CDR1 DFQATT and CDR2 SNEGSKA. Sequencing used blood T cells: a sorted CD56 or NKG2C T cell subset, CD4+ or CD8+ T cells, or bulk PBMC T cells (not recorded which). This clonotype originated in a man younger than 30 in good health. Donor details come from another sample of the same person, matched by shared clones. In this chain, TRBV20-1 is recombined with TRBJ2-3; lacking DNA, the TRBD1 call made by TCRdb goes unchecked. The CDR3 sequence is CSARAPGQGVGTQYF.